Presented here are 7 T cell receptor beta chains from one specimen sequenced in a study of a mutant IDH1 vaccine in newly diagnosed glioma. Described time point: week 47, end of study. Topical imiquimod was applied with each vaccine dose, which held 300 ug of mutant IDH1 20-mer peptide. These TCRs are of unknown antigen specificity. This table comes from immunoSEQ multiplex PCR, and its TCRdb copy is limited to in-frame clones, with some not included. Here the sample spans about 52,000 clones, less than 85% being singletons. Sample: PBMCs, taken from a glioma patient whose treatment included an IDH1 peptide vaccine. The receptors shown here come from a woman in her 40s with glioma. Some clones in this sample may be carry-over from other donors' samples.

The rearrangement links TRBV6-5 to TRBJ1-1; 7 nucleotides align to TRBD1. With 2 bases clipped from V and 2 bases from J, the junction kept 8 bases outside the gene matches. Germline V gene data show CDR1 as MNHEY and CDR2 as SVGAGI. The CDR3 is 16 residues long. The CDR3 loop is CASSYDPGQFNTEAFF. Written as DNA, the CDR3 is TGTGCCAGCAGTTACGACCCGGGACAGTTTAACACTGAAGCTTTCTTT.

As DNA, the CDR3 is TGTGCCAGCAGTTTCTCGACAGGGGGATTAAGTCAGCCCCAGCATTTT. Amino acid sequence: CASSFSTGGLSQPQHF. V gene TRBV6-6 combines with J gene TRBJ1-5, with TRBD1 identical over 9 bases. V lost 4 bases, J lost 6 bases, and 10 bases stayed unmatched. Germline V gives CDR1 MNHNY, CDR2 SVGAGI (reference sequence). CDR3 length equals 16 residues.

Written as DNA, the CDR3 is TGCGCCAGCAGTAGGACTAGCGGGGGCTCCAACGATGAGCAGTTCTTC. Its translation is CASSRTSGGSNDEQFF. This chain links TRBV10-1 with TRBJ2-1, with 13 bases that match TRBD2. V was clipped by 5 bases and J by 8 bases; unmatched bases: 9. The CDR3 is 16 residues long. Germline V gives CDR1 WNHNN, CDR2 SYGVQD (reference sequence).

The chain has TRBV5-1 and TRBJ1-2; D remains ambiguous. The CDR3 spans 11 residues. V was trimmed by 4 bases and J by 8 bases, leaving 9 bases between them. Germline CDR1 reads SGHRS; CDR2 reads YFSETQ. This CDR3 is CASSDPGGYTF. As DNA, the CDR3 is TGCGCCAGCAGCGACCCTGGCGGCTACACCTTC.

The rearrangement links TRBV18 to TRBJ2-5; D is ambiguous. The CDR3 sequence is 14 residues long. Germline assignment: CDR1 KGHSH and CDR2 LQKENI. V lost 5 bases to trimming and J lost 0 bases, with 10 bases between them. The chain's CDR3 is CASSSSSYQETQYF. The CDR3 region has the DNA TGTGCCAGCTCATCTTCCAGTTACCAAGAGACCCAGTACTTC.

The genes are TRBV6-6 and TRBJ1-4; 7 nucleotides agree with TRBD1. Germline V lookup: CDR1 MNHNY, CDR2 SVGAGI (reference sequence). The CDR3 runs 14 residues. The V and J ends lost 6 bases and 8 bases, in that order; junction bases with no gene match: 9. CDR3 coding DNA: TGTGCCAGCAGCCGCACAGGGGAGGGAGAAAAACTGTTTTTT. It is translated as CASSRTGEGEKLFF.

This clone appeared once. The same CDR3 also results from other DNA sequences found in this sample. The rearrangement joins TRBV5-1 to TRBJ2-7; D is undetermined. CDR3 length: 11 residues. V lost 3 bases and J lost 0, with 1 base in between. Germline CDR1 reads SGHRS; CDR2 reads YFSETQ. The DNA for the CDR3 is TGCGCCAGCAGCTCCTCCTACGAGCAGTACTTC. Its protein product is CASSSSYEQYF.